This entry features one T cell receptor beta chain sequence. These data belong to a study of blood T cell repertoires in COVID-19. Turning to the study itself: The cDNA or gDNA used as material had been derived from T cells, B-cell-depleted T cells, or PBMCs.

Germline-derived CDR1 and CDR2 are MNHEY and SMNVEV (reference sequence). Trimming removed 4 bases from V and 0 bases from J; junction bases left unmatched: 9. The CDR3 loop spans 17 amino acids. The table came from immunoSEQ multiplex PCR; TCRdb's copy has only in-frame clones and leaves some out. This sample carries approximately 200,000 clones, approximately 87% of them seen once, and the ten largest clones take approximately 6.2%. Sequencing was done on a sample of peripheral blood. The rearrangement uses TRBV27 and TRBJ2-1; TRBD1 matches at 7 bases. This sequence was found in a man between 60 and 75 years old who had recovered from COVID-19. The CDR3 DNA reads TGTGCCAGCAGTTCCCCAGGACAGGACAGCTCCTACAATGAGCAGTTCTTC. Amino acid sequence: CASSSPGQDSSYNEQFF.